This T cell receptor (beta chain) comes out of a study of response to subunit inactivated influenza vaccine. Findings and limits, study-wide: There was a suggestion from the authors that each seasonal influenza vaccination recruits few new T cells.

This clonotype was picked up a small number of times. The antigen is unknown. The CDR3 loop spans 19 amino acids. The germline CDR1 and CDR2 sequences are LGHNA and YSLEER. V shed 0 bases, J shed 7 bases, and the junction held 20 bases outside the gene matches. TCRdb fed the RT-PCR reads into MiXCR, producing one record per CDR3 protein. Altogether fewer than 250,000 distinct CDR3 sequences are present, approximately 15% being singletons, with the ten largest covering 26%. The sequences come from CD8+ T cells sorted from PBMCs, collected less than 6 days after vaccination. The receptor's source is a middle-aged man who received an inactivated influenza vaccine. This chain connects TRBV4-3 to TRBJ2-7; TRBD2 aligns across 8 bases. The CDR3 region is CASSQEALGAGAGLDEQYF. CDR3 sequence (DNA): TGCGCCAGCAGCCAAGAGGCCCTTGGAGCGGGAGCGGGCCTAGATGAGCAGTACTTC.